These 27 T cell receptor beta chains originate from one sample sequenced in a study of blood T cell repertoires in COVID-19 (dated by TCRdb to 2020 to 2021). To prepare the library, the immunoSEQ multiplex PCR assay was applied. TCRdb limited this immuneACCESS table to in-frame rearrangements with V and J called. A share of clones is missing; checked studies link under half to unresolved V genes, and the rest is unexplained. This sample holds roughly 220,000 clones; just over 85% were observed only once. The top ten hold roughly 14% of the sample. The specimen was PBMCs or T cells enriched from blood (not recorded which). The receptors derive from a woman aged 45-65 years with acute COVID-19.

The chain couples TRBV11-3 to TRBJ2-3; TRBD2 matches 8 bases. Trimming took 5 bases from V and 4 from J; bases not matched to a gene: 8. The CDR3 loop spans 15 amino acids. CDR1 and CDR2 (germline): SGHNT, YENEEA. CDR3: CASSLSAGVSDTQYF. The CDR3, as DNA: TGTGCCAGCAGCCTATCAGCGGGAGTGTCAGATACGCAGTATTTT.

The chain carries TRBV7-6 and TRBJ1-2; D is uncertain. Germline assignment: CDR1 SGHVS and CDR2 FNYEAQ. The V and J ends lost 5 bases and 8 bases respectively, with 18 bases between them. CDR3 size: 14 residues. The CDR3 coding sequence is TGTGCCAGCAGCCCTCCGACCGGGTTACGGGGCTACACCTTC. Its translation is CASSPPTGLRGYTF. The full variable domain, its missing parts supplied by reference TRBV7-6 and TRBJ1-2, is GAGVSQSPRYKVTKRGQDVALRCDPISGHVSLYWYRQALGQGPEFLTYFNYEAQQDKSGLPNDRFSAERPEGSISTLTIQRTEQRDSAMYRCASSPPTGLRGYTFGSGTRLTVV.

The chain links TRBV5-6 to TRBJ2-7; D unclear. Deletions cut 3 bases from V and 1 base from J, with 8 bases between. This CDR3 contains 13 residues. The V gene's germline CDR1 is SGHDT and CDR2 YYEEEE. Here the CDR3 reads CASSWQWSYEQYF. In DNA, the CDR3 is TGTGCCAGCAGCTGGCAGTGGTCCTACGAGCAGTACTTC.

DNA of the CDR3: TGTGCCAGCCACAGGGGCAGCAATCAGCCCCAGCATTTT. It is translated as CASHRGSNQPQHF. The rearrangement uses TRBV28 and TRBJ1-5; 7 nucleotides line up with TRBD1. CDR1 and CDR2 (germline): MDHEN, SYDVKM. The CDR3 has 13 amino acids. The trim removed 8 bases at V and 1 base at J, leaving 2 bases unmatched.

This sequence joins TRBV5-4 and TRBJ2-7; maybe TRBD2 (6 bases). The germline V gene has CDR1 SGHNT and CDR2 YYREEE (reference sequence). This CDR3 contains 14 residues. With 1 base removed from V and 5 bases from J, the gap between germline ends came to 13 bases. Here the CDR3 reads CASSLRLARHEQYF. As DNA, the CDR3 is TGTGCCAGCAGCTTGCGCCTAGCGAGGCACGAGCAGTACTTC.

J is TRBJ1-2 and V is TRBV7-8; 8 bases are a match to TRBD1. The germline CDR1 and CDR2 sequences are SGHVS and FQNEAQ. Trimming cost V 5 bases and J 4 bases; bases outside gene matches: 6. The CDR3 length is 14 residues. CDR3 DNA sequence: TGTGCCAGCAGCCGTAGGACAGGGCCCTATGGCTACACCTTC. Residues: CASSRRTGPYGYTF.

The J gene is TRBJ2-7, the V gene TRBV5-8, with TRBD2 identical over 13 bases. The germline CDR1 and CDR2 sequences are SGHTS and YDEGEE. The CDR3 is 17 residues long. V lost 0 bases to trimming and J lost 3 bases; unmatched junction nucleotides: 6. Here the CDR3 DNA reads TGTGCCAGCAGCTTGGGGACTAGCGGGAGTTTGGACTACGAGCAGTACTTC. Translated, it gives CASSLGTSGSLDYEQYF. Filled out from reference TRBV5-8 and TRBJ2-7, the complete variable domain reads EAGVTQSPTHLIKTRGQQATLRCSPISGHTSVYWYQQALGLGLQFLLWYDEGEERNRGNFPPRFSGRQFPNYSSELNVNALELEDSALYLCASSLGTSGSLDYEQYFGPGTRLTVT.

The chain is built from TRBV12-3 or TRBV12-4 and TRBJ2-7, with a weak D call TRBD2 (6 bases). The V and J ends lost 5 bases and 4 bases respectively, with 9 bases between them. This CDR3 is built from 12 residues. The CDR3 region is CASSAGRYEQYF. The CDR3 DNA is TGTGCCAGCAGTGCTGGGAGGTACGAGCAGTACTTC.

V and J are TRBV2 and TRBJ1-5; 7 nucleotides line up with TRBD1. Germline-derived CDR1 and CDR2 are SNHLY and FYNNEI. V was pared by 11 bases and J by 2 bases, with 12 bases of the junction left unmatched. The CDR3 consists of 15 residues. CDR3 coding DNA: TGTGCCGGAAGGGAGAACAGGGGAGGCAATCAGCCCCAGCATTTT. Translating gives CAGRENRGGNQPQHF. Variable domain in full (rest from reference TRBV2 and TRBJ1-5): EPEVTQTPSHQVTQMGQEVILRCVPISNHLYFYWYRQILGQKVEFLVSFYNNEISEKSEIFDDQFSVERPDGSNFTLKIRSTKLEDSAMYFCAGRENRGGNQPQHFGDGTRLSIL.

The rearrangement uses TRBV9 and TRBJ2-5; a possible D gene is TRBD2 (6 bases). CDR3 size: 15 residues. The V gene's germline CDR1 is SGDLS and CDR2 YYNGEE. The V and J ends lost 1 base and 0 bases respectively, with 10 bases between them. The CDR3 protein is CASSVSSANQETQYF. The CDR3, as DNA: TGTGCCAGCAGCGTATCTAGCGCCAACCAAGAGACCCAGTACTTC.

The genes are TRBV9 and TRBJ2-5; D perhaps matches TRBD2 (5 bases). Germline values: CDR1 SGDLS, CDR2 YYNGEE. Between the trimmed V and J ends, which lost 0 bases and 5 bases, there was a span of 14 bases. The CDR3 consists of 15 residues. The CDR3 region is CASSVAGTGRETQYF. The CDR3 bases are TGTGCCAGCAGCGTAGCTGGAACGGGAAGGGAGACCCAGTACTTC.

V usage is TRBV18 and J usage is TRBJ2-3; maybe TRBD2 (5 bases). V lost 3 bases, J lost 4 bases, and 11 bases lay in between. The germline gives CDR1 KGHSH, CDR2 LQKENI. The CDR3 is 14 amino acids. The DNA for the CDR3 is TGTGCCAGCTCACCCGGACTCGGGGCAGATACGCAGTATTTT. It codes for CASSPGLGADTQYF.

This chain joins TRBV28 and TRBJ1-1; 7 bases are shared with TRBD1. Germline V lookup: CDR1 MDHEN, CDR2 SYDVKM. The CDR3 is made up of 14 amino acids. V lost 6 bases to trimming and J lost 2 bases; unmatched junction nucleotides: 6. CDR3 nucleotides: TGTGCCAGCAGACGGACAGGCCAAAACACTGAAGCTTTCTTT. It translates to CASRRTGQNTEAFF.

The V and J genes are TRBV15 and TRBJ2-7, with D maybe TRBD1 (5 bases). The CDR3 spans 17 residues. V was shortened by 3 bases and J by 7 bases, with 25 bases between the two germline ends. CDR1 and CDR2 from the germline V gene are LNHNV and YYDKDF (reference sequence). CDR3 in DNA: TGTGCCACCAGCAGGGAATTGGGGCGTCGGGTTGGGTTTGAGCAGTACTTC. This sequence encodes CATSRELGRRVGFEQYF.

The chain has TRBV2 and TRBJ2-3; D is ambiguous. The CDR3 runs to 11 residues. Trimming cost V 8 bases and J 5 bases, with 8 bases left between them. Germline CDR1 is SNHLY and CDR2 is FYNNEI. The CDR3: CASYSRDTQYF. CDR3 in DNA: TGTGCCAGCTACAGTCGAGATACGCAGTATTTT.

The chain is built from TRBV10-3 and TRBJ2-7; TRBD2 aligns across 11 bases. The CDR3 sequence is 14 residues long. Germline V gene data show CDR1 as ENHRY and CDR2 as SYGVKD. V lost 2 bases and J lost 4; bases outside the gene matches: 1. In nucleotides, the CDR3 is TGTGCCATCAGTGAGACTAGCGGGAGATACGAGCAGTACTTC. Translation: CAISETSGRYEQYF.

The genes are TRBV27 and TRBJ2-2, with D maybe TRBD2 (5 bases). The V gene's germline CDR1 is MNHEY and CDR2 SMNVEV (reference sequence). The CDR3 sequence is 16 residues long. With 1 base removed from V and 1 base from J, the gap between germline ends came to 10 bases. The CDR3 protein is CASSLWERLNTGELFF. CDR3 coding DNA: TGTGCCAGCAGTTTATGGGAGCGGCTGAACACCGGGGAGCTGTTTTTT.

The chain couples TRBV10-3 to TRBJ2-7, with 7 bases fitting TRBD2. The CDR3 runs 16 residues. The germline CDR1 and CDR2 sequences are ENHRY and SYGVKD. V lost 8 bases to trimming and J lost 4 bases; unmatched junction nucleotides: 17. This CDR3 is CAISALSSGTNYEQYF. In DNA, the CDR3 is TGTGCCATCTCCGCCCTCAGTAGTGGGACTAATTACGAGCAGTACTTC.

The genes are TRBV5-6 and TRBJ2-7, with 8 bases identical to TRBD1. Germline V CDR1 and CDR2: SGHDT, YYEEEE. The CDR3 has 13 amino acids. V trimming: 4 bases; J trimming: 5 bases; junction bases outside the gene matches: 5. CDR3 loop: CASSLWTGNEQYF. DNA of the CDR3: TGTGCCAGCAGCCTATGGACAGGGAACGAGCAGTACTTC. The full variable domain, rest sourced from reference TRBV5-6 and TRBJ2-7, is DAGVTQSPTHLIKTRGQQVTLRCSPKSGHDTVSWYQQALGQGPQFIFQYYEEEERQRGNFPDRFSGHQFPNYSSELNVNALLLGDSALYLCASSLWTGNEQYFGPGTRLTVT.

This chain links TRBV9 with TRBJ2-7; 10 bases align to TRBD1. Per germline, CDR1 SGDLS and CDR2 YYNGEE. J lost 3 bases, V lost 4 bases, and 4 bases had no gene match. The CDR3 loop spans 14 amino acids. CDR3 DNA sequence: TGTGCCAGCAGCTGGGGGACAGGGGACTACGAGCAGTACTTC. The encoded protein is CASSWGTGDYEQYF. Combining the CDR3 with reference TRBV9 and TRBJ2-7 gives the whole variable domain DSGVTQTPKHLITATGQRVTLRCSPRSGDLSVYWYQQSLDQGLQFLIQYYNGEERAKGNILERFSAQQFPDLHSELNLSSLELGDSALYFCASSWGTGDYEQYFGPGTRLTVT.

CDR3 in amino acids: CASSYGGMSYNEQFF. CDR3 nucleotides: TGTGCCAGCAGTTATGGCGGGATGTCCTACAATGAGCAGTTCTTC. The V gene is TRBV28, the J gene TRBJ2-1; D might be TRBD2 (6 bases). The CDR3 totals 15 residues. The germline V gene encodes CDR1 MDHEN and CDR2 SYDVKM. The germline V and J ends were trimmed by 4 bases and 1 base, with 11 bases remaining between them.

The chain couples TRBV30 to TRBJ2-1; D is uncertain. The germline gives CDR1 GTSNPN, CDR2 SVGIG (reference sequence). CDR3 length: 13 residues. V lost 6 bases and J lost 8, with 17 bases in between. The CDR3 DNA reads TGTGCCTGCGGACCCCCAGAATTCGATGAGCAGTTCTTC. Protein: CACGPPEFDEQFF.

The chain uses TRBV19 and TRBJ1-5; 8 nucleotides line up with TRBD1. Germline V CDR1 and CDR2: LNHDA, SQIVND (reference sequence). J gave up 0 bases and V 9 bases, and 7 bases lay outside the gene matches. CDR3 length equals 15 residues. This CDR3 reads CASLYTGGSNQPQHF. Written as DNA, the CDR3 is TGTGCCAGCCTATACACAGGGGGTAGCAATCAGCCCCAGCATTTT.

This chain connects TRBV7-2 to TRBJ2-7, with 7 bases fitting TRBD1. Germline trimming cut 4 bases from V and 5 bases from J; bases unmatched to any gene: 8. CDR1 is SGHTA and CDR2 is FQGNSA in the germline V gene. The CDR3 consists of 14 residues. Here the CDR3 reads CASSSRTGSHEQYF. The CDR3 region has the DNA TGTGCCAGCAGCTCGCGGACAGGTTCCCACGAGCAGTACTTC.

This clone has a handful of counts. V gene TRBV12-3 or TRBV12-4 combines with J gene TRBJ1-2; D not resolved. With 5 bases removed from V and 5 bases from J, the gap between germline ends came to 9 bases. This CDR3 comprises 12 residues. The CDR3 DNA follows: TGTGCCAGCAGTATAGTTCGGTATGGCTACACCTTC. Translating gives CASSIVRYGYTF.

The table lists this clone with a count of one. The junction departs from germline at one end; a sequencing error may be responsible. J is TRBJ2-2 and V is TRBV7-7, with 8 bases identical to TRBD2. CDR1 and CDR2 from the germline V gene are SSHAT and FNYEAQ (reference sequence). The CDR3 spans 15 residues. CDR3 protein: CASSRGGANTGELFF. The CDR3 nucleotides read TGTGCTAGCAGCCGGGGGGGCGCGAACACCGGGGAGCTGTTTTTT.

This clone has only a few counts. The V and J genes are TRBV28 and TRBJ2-2; maybe TRBD1 (5 bases). The CDR3 has 15 residues. Trimming cost V 3 bases and J 3 bases, with 11 bases left between them. CDR1 and CDR2 (germline): MDHEN, SYDVKM. The CDR3 region is CASSFVGVDTGELFF. The CDR3 nucleotides are TGTGCCAGCAGTTTTGTAGGGGTGGACACCGGGGAGCTGTTTTTT.